This TCR beta chain was found in a study of graft-versus-host responses after intestinal transplantation. Note on this clone: Its specificity is not known.

Sequencing used immunoSEQ multiplex PCR; TCRdb keeps in-frame clones, though not all of them. This sample yields under 95,000 clones, of which around 90% are seen a single time; roughly 0.3% belongs to the top ten. Germline CDR1 SGHNT, CDR2 YENEEA. The CDR3 extends over 15 amino acids. The V end lost 1 base, the J end lost 1 base, and 9 bases lay between the germline ends. The sample consisted of unstimulated CD4+ T cells sorted from spleen or lymph node cells, taken before transplant. The TCR originated in a human donor who was the organ donor for an intestinal transplant. The chain couples TRBV11-3 to TRBJ2-3, with TRBD2 as a possible D gene (6 bases). CDR3 nucleotide sequence: TGTGCCAGCAGCTTAGGGCGGGGTCGCACAGATACGCAGTATTTT. This codes for CASSLGRGRTDTQYF.